The sequence of this TCR beta chain was determined in a study of T cell responses to AZD1222 COVID-19 vaccine. General study results and limits: Dominant at 160-218 and 743-854, vaccine-associated CD4 TCRs also spanned spike.

Notes on this clone: What it binds is unknown.

Clones were read by immunoSEQ multiplex PCR, and TCRdb kept only the in-frame ones, dropping some. The repertoire consists of fewer than 150,000 clones, with 70% to 90% occurring once and the leading ten covering 4.5% to 6.5%. J lost 7 bases, V lost 3 bases, and 22 bases had no gene match. CDR3 length: 19 residues. Germline CDR1 reads SGHTA; CDR2 reads FQGNSA. This clonotype was obtained from an adult who received the AZD1222 COVID-19 vaccine. The V gene is TRBV7-2, the J gene TRBJ1-2; 8 bases line up with TRBD1. The specimen comprised peripheral blood, sampled 28 days after the second AZD1222 dose. CDR3 residues: CASSFSPFGQGRVPIGYTF. In DNA form, the CDR3 reads TGTGCCAGCAGCTTTAGCCCCTTTGGACAGGGTAGAGTCCCCATTGGCTACACCTTC.